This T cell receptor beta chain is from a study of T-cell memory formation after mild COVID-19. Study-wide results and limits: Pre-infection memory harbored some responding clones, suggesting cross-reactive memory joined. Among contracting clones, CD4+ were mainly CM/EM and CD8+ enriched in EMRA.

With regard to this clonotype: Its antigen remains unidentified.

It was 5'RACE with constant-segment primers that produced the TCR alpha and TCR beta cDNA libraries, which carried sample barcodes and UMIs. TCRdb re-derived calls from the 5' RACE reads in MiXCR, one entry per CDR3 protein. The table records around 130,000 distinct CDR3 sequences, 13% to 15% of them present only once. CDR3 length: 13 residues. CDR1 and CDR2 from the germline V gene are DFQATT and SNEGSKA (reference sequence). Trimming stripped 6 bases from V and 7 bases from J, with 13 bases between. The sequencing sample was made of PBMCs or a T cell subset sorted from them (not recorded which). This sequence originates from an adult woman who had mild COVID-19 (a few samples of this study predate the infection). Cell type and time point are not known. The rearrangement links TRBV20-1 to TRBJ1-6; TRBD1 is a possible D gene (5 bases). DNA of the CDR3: TGCAGTGCCCTGGACAAGGGGAATTCACCCCTCCACTTT. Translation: CSALDKGNSPLHF.